This TCR beta chain originates from a study of blood T cell repertoires in COVID-19. The overall study: Samples taken during acute and convalescent COVID-19 were collected in the United States, Italy and Spain.

This CDR3 comprises 15 residues. V shed 0 bases and J shed 0 bases, with 9 bases lying between them. CDR1 is SGHRS and CDR2 is YFSETQ in the germline V gene. Original handling: Scientists estimated how many nucleated cells there were by amplifying reference gene primers. TCRdb keeps only in-frame clones here, not all; method: immunoSEQ multiplex PCR. V, J and clone size reflect that table, while D and trimming were determined from the DNA. Of just under 75,000 clones listed, roughly 88% are singletons. The receptor was derived from an elderly man with active or convalescent COVID-19. This chain links TRBV5-1 with TRBJ1-2; the D gene is possibly TRBD1 (5 bases). Sequencing was done on a sample of peripheral blood. CDR3 sequence reads: CASSLAVGANYGYTF. The CDR3 coding sequence is TGCGCCAGCAGCTTGGCCGTAGGGGCTAACTATGGCTACACCTTC.